Following are 13 T cell receptor beta chains from one sample sequenced in a study of tumor and adjacent non-tumor tissue in lung cancer. Three rounds of nested PCR, following a modified ARM-PCR protocol, produced the TCRbeta library. MiXCR, applied by TCRdb to the multiplex PCR reads, yields one record per CDR3 protein. The sample lists about 93,000 distinct CDR3 sequences; approximately 65% were seen once. No cell sorting was done before RNA was extracted from the tissue. The sample was lung tumor tissue. These receptor sequences come from a man between 60 and 70 years old with non-small cell lung cancer.

This clonotype was picked up one time. One end of the junction is discordant with germline, which a read error may explain. The gene calls are TRBV29-1 and TRBJ2-1; the D gene is possibly TRBD1 (7 bases). Germline lookup yields CDR1 SQVTM and CDR2 ANQGSEA. The CDR3 is 17 amino acids. CDR3 sequence: CSVVGQGGYRVYNEQFF. The CDR3, as DNA: TGCAGCGTTGTTGGGCAGGGGGGATATCGGGTATACAACGAGCAGTTCTTC.

About this clonotype: The CDR3 carries no conserved terminal phenylalanine or tryptophan, so it likely arises from a read error. This chain uses TRBV29-1 with TRBJ2-3; 7 bases align to TRBD1. The CDR3 is 12 amino acids. Germline V gene sequence: CDR1 SQVTM, CDR2 ANQGSEA. CDR3 DNA sequence: TGCAACCAGGGGGAGAGGACAGATACGCAGTATCTT. Translated, it gives CNQGERTDTQYL.

The J gene is TRBJ2-5, the V gene TRBV4-3; TRBD2 matches at 10 bases. J lost 4 bases, V lost 0 bases, and 11 bases had no gene match. CDR1 is LGHNA, CDR2 YSLEER, per germline. This CDR3 contains 18 residues. The CDR3 sequence is CASSQDESGTSAVETQYF. The CDR3 bases are TGCGCCAGCAGCCAAGATGAGAGTGGGACTAGCGCAGTAGAGACCCAGTACTTC.

A few counts support this clonotype. This chain connects TRBV6-6 to TRBJ2-7; D possibly corresponds to TRBD2 (5 bases). The CDR3 covers 12 residues. Trimming took 2 bases from V and 8 from J, leaving 10 bases between them. The germline V gene has CDR1 MNHNY and CDR2 SVGAGI (reference sequence). CDR3 sequence reads: CASSYRSGKQYF. The DNA for the CDR3 is TGTGCCAGCAGTTACCGCTCGGGGAAGCAGTACTTC.

The sample holds a few counts of this clonotype. A much larger clone lies one base from this, so it may be a read error. The chain couples TRBV6-2 or TRBV6-3 to TRBJ2-5; the D gene is possibly TRBD2 (5 bases). The CDR3 is 11 amino acids. The germline CDR1 and CDR2 sequences are MNHEY and SVGEGT. The CDR3 sequence is CASTPGEIQYF. The CDR3 nucleotides are TGTGCCAGCACTCCCGGGGAGATCCAGTACTTC.

This clonotype appeared many times. The CDR3 here is CASLLGGVNTDTQYF. CDR3 nucleotides: TGTGCCAGCTTGCTGGGAGGGGTGAACACAGATACGCAGTATTTT. The chain is built from TRBV28 and TRBJ2-3, with 7 bases lining up with TRBD2. Trimming cost V 8 bases and J 2 bases; bases outside gene matches: 10. Looked up from germline, CDR1 is MDHEN and CDR2 is SYDVKM. There are 15 residues in the CDR3.

Many counts were recorded for this clonotype. V usage is TRBV6-2 or TRBV6-3 and J usage is TRBJ2-7, with 8 bases matching TRBD2. The ends lost 6 bases at V and 7 bases at J; junction bases unmatched: 11. The CDR3 covers 14 residues. Per germline, CDR1 MNHEY and CDR2 SVGEGT. The CDR3 loop is CASSPPAGGREQYF. The CDR3 nucleotides read TGTGCCAGCAGCCCACCCGCGGGAGGTAGAGAGCAGTACTTC.

As to this clonotype: A junction end diverges from the germline sequence, so it may reflect a read error. The rearrangement uses TRBV4-2 and TRBJ2-3; D is unclear. The CDR3 loop spans 14 amino acids. Germline V gene lookup returns CDR1 LGHNA and CDR2 YNFKEQ. CDR3 in amino acids: CANSQEESRDTQYF. The CDR3 DNA is TGTGCCAACAGCCAAGAGGAGAGCCGGGATACGCAGTATTTT.

This clonotype was detected only once. Possible read error: a much larger clone is one base away. V gene TRBV28 combines with J gene TRBJ2-3; TRBD2 is a possible D gene (6 bases). Germline assignment: CDR1 MDHEN and CDR2 SYDVKM. The CDR3 covers 13 residues. The chain's CDR3 is CANSSRLADTQYF. The CDR3 DNA reads TGTGCCAACAGTTCGCGACTAGCAGATACGCAGTATTTT.

The chain joins TRBV29-1 to TRBJ2-6; D not resolved. Per the germline V gene, CDR1 is SQVTM and CDR2 is ANQGSEA. There are 14 residues in the CDR3. V dropped 4 bases and J dropped 0 bases, with 7 bases sitting between them. The CDR3 nucleotides read TGCAGCGTTGCCCAGGACTCTGGGGCCAACGTCCTGACTTTC. Protein product: CSVAQDSGANVLTF.

This clonotype was seen ten or more times. This chain links TRBV4-2 with TRBJ1-1, with D tentatively TRBD1 (6 bases). Germline V CDR1 and CDR2: LGHNA, YNFKEQ. The CDR3 has 13 residues. Trimming removed 0 bases from V and 10 bases from J, with 12 bases in between. The CDR3 region has the DNA TGTGCCAGCAGCCAAGACAGGGGTTGGGGAGCTTTCTTT. Its translation: CASSQDRGWGAFF.

Turning to this clonotype: The final CDR3 position lacks the conserved phenylalanine or tryptophan, pointing to a likely read error. The chain joins TRBV4-1 to TRBJ1-3; D unclear. Germline lookup yields CDR1 MGHRA and CDR2 YSYEKL. This CDR3 comprises 15 residues. For the CDR3, the DNA is TGCACCAGCGGCCAACCCTTAGAGATTGGAAACACCATATATTCT. It encodes CTSGQPLEIGNTIYS.

The chain has TRBV20-1 and TRBJ1-1, with a possible D match to TRBD1 (5 bases). The CDR3 contains 15 residues. V dropped 7 bases and J dropped 0 bases, with 18 bases sitting between them. Germline V gene lookup returns CDR1 DFQATT and CDR2 SNEGSKA (reference sequence). The CDR3 sequence: CSDKGAQHMNTEAFF. The CDR3 coding sequence is TGCAGTGATAAAGGGGCTCAACACATGAACACTGAAGCTTTCTTT.